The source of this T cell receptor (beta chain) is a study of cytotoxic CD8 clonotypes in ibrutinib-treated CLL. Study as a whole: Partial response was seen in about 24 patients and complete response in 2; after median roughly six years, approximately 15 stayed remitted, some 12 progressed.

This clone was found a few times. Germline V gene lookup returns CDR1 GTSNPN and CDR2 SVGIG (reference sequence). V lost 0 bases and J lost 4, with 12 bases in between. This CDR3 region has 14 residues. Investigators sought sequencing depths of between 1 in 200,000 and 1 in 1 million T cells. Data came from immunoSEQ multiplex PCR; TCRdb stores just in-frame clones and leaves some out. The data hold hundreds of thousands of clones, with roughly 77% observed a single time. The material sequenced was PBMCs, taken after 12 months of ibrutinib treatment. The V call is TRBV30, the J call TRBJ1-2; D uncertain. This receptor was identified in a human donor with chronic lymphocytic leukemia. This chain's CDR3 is CAWSVHHDGYGYTF. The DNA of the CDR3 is TGTGCCTGGAGTGTACACCACGACGGCTATGGCTACACCTTC.